What follows describes a single T cell receptor (beta chain). The data derive from a study of response to subunit inactivated influenza vaccine. Each CDR3 protein is one row after TCRdb ran MiXCR on the RT-PCR reads. The repertoire has around 170,000 distinct CDR3 sequences, about 10% of them found once; the top ten carry 35% to 40%. This specimen was CD8+ T cells sorted from PBMCs, taken less than 30 months after vaccination. The TCR originated in a man in his fifties or sixties who received an inactivated influenza vaccine.

The CDR3 DNA reads TGTGCCAGCAGCGCTAGCGGCCCTGGGACGGAGCAGTACTTC. Amino acid sequence: CASSASGPGTEQYF. V gene TRBV9 combines with J gene TRBJ2-7; TRBD2 matches 7 bases. Germline V gene data show CDR1 as SGDLS and CDR2 as YYNGEE. The CDR3 extends over 14 amino acids. The V segment lost 3 bases and the J segment 7 bases; nucleotides outside the gene matches: 10.